This T cell receptor (beta chain) was found in a study of blood T cell repertoires in COVID-19. In the original analysis: Amplification with reference gene primers provided the estimates of nucleated cell counts. Produced via immunoSEQ multiplex PCR; TCRdb's table is partial and in-frame only. Clone size and V and J calls were adopted from that table, with D and trimming inferred from the DNA. The data hold a few hundred thousand clones, with about 89% observed a single time. Two consecutive negative NP/OP PCR tests, clearance, or resolved symptoms defined Cohort 3 recovery. The clonotype was recovered from a woman aged 40 to 55 who had recovered from COVID-19. Material: PBMCs or T cells enriched from blood (not recorded which).

The CDR3 sequence: CASSSFAGPSYEQYF. DNA of the CDR3: TGTGCCAGCAGCTCTTTTGCGGGGCCGTCCTACGAGCAGTACTTC. V is TRBV3-1 (or the pseudogene TRBV3-2) and J is TRBJ2-7, with D perhaps matching TRBD2 (6 bases). The CDR3 covers 15 residues. The V gene lost 5 bases and the J gene lost 1 base, with 15 bases spanning the gap. Germline-derived CDR1 and CDR2 are LGHDT and YNNKEL (reference sequence).